The 10 T cell receptor beta chains presented below share a single source sample, sequenced in a study of T cell responses to AZD1222 COVID-19 vaccine. Clones were sequenced by immunoSEQ multiplex PCR, and TCRdb holds only the in-frame ones, with some missing. The sample records 150,000 or so clones, roughly 89% being singletons. The sample consisted of peripheral blood, taken on day 0 of AZD1222 vaccination. These receptors originate from an adult in good health.

J is TRBJ2-2 and V is TRBV6-6; D call uncertain. The CDR3 contains 14 residues. Trimming removed 1 base from V and 2 bases from J, with 5 bases in between. Germline V gene sequence: CDR1 MNHNY, CDR2 SVGAGI (reference sequence). CDR3 DNA: TGTGCCAGCAGTTACTGGTATAACACCGGGGAGCTGTTTTTT. The encoded protein is CASSYWYNTGELFF.

This chain links TRBV6-5 with TRBJ2-7; 9 nucleotides agree with TRBD1. The CDR3 has 14 amino acids. After removal of 2 bases from V and 5 bases from J, the junction contained 4 bases not matched to a gene. CDR1 and CDR2 (germline): MNHEY, SVGAGI. The CDR3 nucleotides are TGTGCCAGCAGTTACCGGGACAGGGCCCACGAGCAGTACTTC. Encoded protein: CASSYRDRAHEQYF.

The V and J genes are TRBV18 and TRBJ1-6, with no clear D. Trimming pared 0 bases from V and 6 bases from J, leaving 6 bases between. Germline CDR1 and CDR2: KGHSH and LQKENI. The CDR3 contains 14 residues. CDR3 coding DNA: TGTGCCAGCTCACCACCTCTGGCTAATTCACCCCTCCACTTT. As protein: CASSPPLANSPLHF.

This rearrangement joins TRBV7-9 to TRBJ2-3, with 7 bases matching TRBD2. CDR3 length: 18 amino acids. The junction had 15 bases not matched to a gene; V was cut back by 4 bases and J by 2 bases. Germline-derived CDR1 and CDR2 are SEHNR and FQNEAQ (reference sequence). The CDR3 DNA reads TGTGCCAGCAGCTCACTCCTATTTGGGGAGGGTTTCACAGATACGCAGTATTTT. The encoded protein is CASSSLLFGEGFTDTQYF.

This clone was counted a single time. The V gene is TRBV28, the J gene TRBJ1-3; D call uncertain. The CDR3 contains 17 residues. Per the germline V gene, CDR1 is MDHEN and CDR2 is SYDVKM. The ends were cut back, 3 bases at V and 0 bases at J, with 15 bases in the middle. The CDR3 region has the DNA TGTGCCAGCAGTTTTCTCATGGCAGGTGCCTCTGGAAACACCATATATTTT. It translates to CASSFLMAGASGNTIYF.

This clone was detected only once. The chain carries TRBV14 and TRBJ2-5; D gene ambiguous. CDR1 and CDR2 (germline): SGHDN, FVKESK. Trimming left V 1 base short and J 5 bases short, with 8 bases between. The CDR3 has 13 residues. CDR3 nucleotides: TGTGCCAGCAGCCAAGCGTTAGGGGAGACCCAGTACTTC. Its translation is CASSQALGETQYF.

The chain uses TRBV5-4 and TRBJ2-5, with a possible D match to TRBD2 (5 bases). V lost 4 bases to trimming and J lost 2 bases, with 9 bases between them. This CDR3 is 13 amino acids long. Germline loops: CDR1 SGHNT, CDR2 YYREEE (reference sequence). CDR3 amino acids: CASSPGRQETQYF. CDR3 sequence (DNA): TGTGCCAGCAGCCCGGGGAGACAAGAGACCCAGTACTTC.

Only one count was recorded for this clone. The gene calls are TRBV7-2 and TRBJ2-7; TRBD2 agrees at 8 bases. The CDR3 is 14 residues long. Germline CDR1 and CDR2: SGHTA and FQGNSA. Germline trimming cut 6 bases from V and 7 bases from J; bases unmatched to any gene: 11. CDR3 sequence reads: CASRLAGPLSEQYF. The CDR3 nucleotides are TGTGCCAGCAGGCTAGCGGGTCCCCTTTCGGAGCAGTACTTC.

This clone was seen a single time. The V gene is TRBV19, the J gene TRBJ1-5; D call uncertain. Germline V CDR1 and CDR2: LNHDA, SQIVND (reference sequence). V lost 5 bases and J lost 4, with 12 bases in between. This CDR3 has 14 residues. As DNA, the CDR3 is TGTGCCAGTAGTCCCCAGGTTTGGAATCAGCCCCAGCATTTT. This codes for CASSPQVWNQPQHF.

The V and J genes are TRBV5-1 and TRBJ1-1, with TRBD1 identical over 9 bases. The CDR3 covers 15 residues. Per germline, CDR1 SGHRS and CDR2 YFSETQ. Trimming took 1 base from V and 4 from J; bases not matched to a gene: 5. This CDR3 reads CASSLTGGGFTEAFF. Written as DNA, the CDR3 is TGCGCCAGCAGCTTGACAGGGGGCGGTTTCACTGAAGCTTTCTTT. Looking up the rest from reference TRBV5-1 and TRBJ1-1 gives the full variable domain: KAGVTQTPRYLIKTRGQQVTLSCSPISGHRSVSWYQQTPGQGLQFLFEYFSETQRNKGNFPGRFSGRQFSNSRSEMNVSTLELGDSALYLCASSLTGGGFTEAFFGQGTRLTVV.